The sequence of this T cell receptor beta chain was determined in a study of human T cells and chemical hapten exposure. This clonotype was detected many times. The time point here: pre-sensitization, week 0. As for treatment: therapeutic diphenylcyclopropenone sensitization with weekly scalp DPC. CDR3 length: 14 residues. Unmatched junction bases numbered 6, after V lost 7 bases and J lost 6 bases. TCRdb used MiXCR to reprocess the RACE reads, holding one entry per CDR3 protein. The table has almost 40,000 distinct CDR3 sequences, 7.6% seen once. The sequence derives from a woman aged 45 to 65 with alopecia areata. Some clones in this sample may be carry-over from other donors' samples. The sample consisted of whole blood, taken in connection with sensitization to the hapten diphenylcyclopropenone (DPC). The J gene is TRBJ1-6, the V gene TRBV12-3 or TRBV12-4; 7 bases are a match to TRBD1. CDR3 DNA: TGTGCCAGCACGCTAGCAGGGGGTAATTCACCCCTCCACTTT. This sequence encodes CASTLAGGNSPLHF.